This entry lists 29 T cell receptor beta chains sequenced from one sample in a study of blood T cell repertoires in COVID-19. This table comes from immunoSEQ multiplex PCR, and its TCRdb copy is limited to in-frame clones, with some not included. The repertoire holds about 170,000 clones, with approximately 79% as singletons. Sample: PBMCs or T cells enriched from blood (not recorded which). The receptors shown here come from a woman between 70 and 85 years old in a cohort exposed to, infected with or recovered from COVID-19 (not recorded which).

This clone occurred a few times. The chain joins TRBV19 to TRBJ2-3; possibly TRBD2 for D (6 bases). V was shortened by 8 bases and J by 6 bases, with 18 bases between the two germline ends. In germline, CDR1 is LNHDA, CDR2 SQIVND (reference sequence). CDR3 size: 14 residues. DNA of the CDR3: TGTGCCAGTGCCCGAGAGGGAGGCGATGATACGCAGTATTTT. Its protein is CASAREGGDDTQYF.

DNA of the CDR3: TGTGCCAGCAGTTCCTTTGCGTCCTTCTCTGGGGCCAACGTCCTGACTTTC. It codes for CASSSFASFSGANVLTF. This chain links TRBV27 with TRBJ2-6; D gene uncertain. V lost 4 bases and J lost 0, with 13 bases in between. The V gene's germline CDR1 is MNHEY and CDR2 SMNVEV (reference sequence). CDR3 length: 17 residues. The full variable domain, its missing parts supplied by reference TRBV27 and TRBJ2-6, is EAQVTQNPRYLITVTGKKLTVTCSQNMNHEYMSWYRQDPGLGLRQIYYSMNVEVTDKGDVPEGYKVSRKEKRNFPLILESPSPNQTSLYFCASSSFASFSGANVLTFGAGSRLTVL.

V gene TRBV6-2 or TRBV6-3 combines with J gene TRBJ2-7; D possibly corresponds to TRBD2 (5 bases). The germline V gene encodes CDR1 MNHEY and CDR2 SVGEGT. The V gene lost 4 bases and the J gene lost 4 bases, with 8 bases spanning the gap. This CDR3 has 12 amino acids. CDR3 DNA sequence: TGTGCCAGCAGTTGGACTGGATACGAGCAGTACTTC. This gives the protein CASSWTGYEQYF.

The chain couples TRBV18 to TRBJ1-5; no clear D gene. Trimming removed 4 bases at V and 7 bases at J, with 17 bases between. The CDR3 runs to 15 residues. Germline V CDR1 and CDR2: KGHSH, LQKENI. CDR3 region: CASSREAVGGQPQHF. CDR3 DNA sequence: TGTGCCAGCTCACGAGAGGCGGTAGGAGGCCAGCCCCAGCATTTT.

This rearrangement joins TRBV7-2 to TRBJ2-5; TRBD2 matches at 12 bases. Germline assignment: CDR1 SGHTA and CDR2 FQGNSA. The V and J ends lost 5 bases and 4 bases, in that order; junction bases with no gene match: 11. CDR3 size: 17 residues. The CDR3 reads CASSRGLAGPVGETQYF. CDR3 coding DNA: TGTGCCAGCAGCCGGGGACTAGCGGGTCCCGTAGGAGAGACCCAGTACTTC.

The chain carries TRBV18 and TRBJ1-6; weak D call: TRBD1 (6 bases). Germline V CDR1 and CDR2: KGHSH, LQKENI. The CDR3 has 16 amino acids. V lost 0 bases, J lost 1 base, and 7 bases lay in between. The CDR3 sequence: CASSPPGASYNSPLHF. Here the CDR3 DNA reads TGTGCCAGCTCACCACCGGGGGCGTCCTATAATTCACCCCTCCACTTT.

The chain joins TRBV12-3 or TRBV12-4 to TRBJ1-5, with 10 positions matching TRBD1. The V segment lost 5 bases and the J segment 7 bases; nucleotides outside the gene matches: 2. The CDR3 covers 13 residues. CDR3 nucleotides: TGTGCCAGCAGTCGGGACAGGGGCCAGCCCCAGCATTTT. Translation gives CASSRDRGQPQHF.

The CDR3 DNA follows: TGCGCCAGCAGCCAAGATTATCAGGGAATGGAGACCCAGTACTTC. Its translation is CASSQDYQGMETQYF. This sequence joins TRBV4-1 and TRBJ2-5; TRBD1 might be the D (5 bases). The CDR3 contains 15 residues. The germline V and J ends were trimmed by 0 bases and 5 bases, with 13 bases remaining between them. Germline values: CDR1 MGHRA, CDR2 YSYEKL.

The V call is TRBV6-5, the J call TRBJ2-1, with TRBD1 identical over 7 bases. Germline V gene sequence: CDR1 MNHEY, CDR2 SVGAGI. V gave up 4 bases and J gave up 5 bases; unmatched junction bases: 5. This CDR3 comprises 14 residues. The DNA of the CDR3 is TGTGCCAGCAGTTTTCCGGGACAGCACAATGAGCAGTTCTTC. This encodes CASSFPGQHNEQFF.

The genes are TRBV29-1 and TRBJ1-4; D not resolved. This CDR3 is built from 11 residues. V lost 5 bases, J lost 3 bases, and 4 bases lay in between. Germline loops: CDR1 SQVTM, CDR2 ANQGSEA. In nucleotides, the CDR3 is TGCAGCGTTCGCGCTAATGAAAAACTGTTTTTT. Translation: CSVRANEKLFF.

The chain uses TRBV5-1 and TRBJ2-7, with 11 bases matching TRBD2. Germline V gene lookup returns CDR1 SGHRS and CDR2 YFSETQ. The CDR3 is 15 amino acids. With V trimmed by 0 bases and J by 2 bases, 1 base remained unmatched. CDR3 protein: CASSLELAGAYEQYF. Here the CDR3 DNA reads TGCGCCAGCAGCTTGGAACTAGCGGGAGCCTACGAGCAGTACTTC. Looking up the rest from reference TRBV5-1 and TRBJ2-7 gives the full variable domain: KAGVTQTPRYLIKTRGQQVTLSCSPISGHRSVSWYQQTPGQGLQFLFEYFSETQRNKGNFPGRFSGRQFSNSRSEMNVSTLELGDSALYLCASSLELAGAYEQYFGPGTRLTVT.

V gene TRBV6-6 combines with J gene TRBJ1-6; D is perhaps TRBD1 (5 bases). Germline values: CDR1 MNHNY, CDR2 SVGAGI (reference sequence). The CDR3 runs 15 residues. V was cut by 0 bases and J by 7 bases, with 10 bases left in between. CDR3 bases: TGTGCCAGCAGTTACTCCGGGGGAGACAATTCACCCCTCCACTTT. It codes for CASSYSGGDNSPLHF.

J is TRBJ2-2 and V is TRBV7-2; D may be TRBD1 (6 bases). The CDR3 covers 15 residues. Trimming pared 1 base from V and 5 bases from J, leaving 11 bases between. Looked up from germline, CDR1 is SGHTA and CDR2 is FQGNSA. The CDR3 protein is CASSLGDIKTGELFF. Written as DNA, the CDR3 is TGTGCCAGCAGCTTAGGGGACATAAAAACCGGGGAGCTGTTTTTT.

This clone has at least ten counts. V usage is TRBV28 and J usage is TRBJ1-2; weak D call: TRBD1 (5 bases). Trimming removed 8 bases at V and 4 bases at J, with 14 bases between. Germline values: CDR1 MDHEN, CDR2 SYDVKM. This CDR3 contains 13 residues. The CDR3 here is CASCLGRGYGYTF. The CDR3 nucleotides are TGTGCCAGCTGCCTCGGTAGGGGCTATGGCTACACCTTC.

J is TRBJ1-5 and V is TRBV28; the D is unclear. Germline lookup yields CDR1 MDHEN and CDR2 SYDVKM. V lost 4 bases and J lost 15, with 13 bases in between. CDR3 length equals 11 residues. The CDR3 DNA reads as TGTGCCAGCAGTTCCGGTCCAAACGGGCATTTT. It is translated as CASSSGPNGHF. Combining the CDR3 with reference TRBV28 and TRBJ1-5 gives the whole variable domain DVKVTQSSRYLVKRTGEKVFLECVQDMDHENMFWYRQDPGLGLRLIYFSYDVKMKEKGDIPEGYSVSREKKERFSLILESASTNQTSMYLCASSSGPNGHFGDGTRLSIL.

This clone appeared a few times. This chain links TRBV3-1 (or the pseudogene TRBV3-2) with TRBJ2-1, with 8 bases that match TRBD2. The V gene end was trimmed by 0 bases and the J gene end by 2 bases; junction bases not matched to a gene: 3. The CDR3 runs 16 residues. Germline V gene data show CDR1 as LGHDT and CDR2 as YNNKEL (reference sequence). The CDR3 reads CASSQDSAGAYNEQFF. In DNA form, the CDR3 reads TGTGCCAGCAGCCAAGATTCAGCGGGAGCCTACAATGAGCAGTTCTTC.

The gene calls are TRBV9 and TRBJ1-2; no reliable D call. Germline loops: CDR1 SGDLS, CDR2 YYNGEE. V was cut by 0 bases and J by 1 base, with 4 bases left in between. The CDR3 loop spans 13 amino acids. The CDR3 nucleotides read TGTGCCAGCAGCGTAGACAGTAACTATGGCTACACCTTC. Translating it yields CASSVDSNYGYTF.

The genes are TRBV7-2 and TRBJ1-6; 9 bases are a match to TRBD1. V lost 5 bases, J lost 7 bases, and 9 bases stayed unmatched. CDR3 size: 16 residues. Germline V gene data show CDR1 as SGHTA and CDR2 as FQGNSA. The CDR3 loop is CASSLLPGQGNSPLHF. In nucleotides, the CDR3 is TGTGCCAGCAGCCTCTTGCCCGGACAGGGGAATTCACCCCTCCACTTT.

This clone was observed many times. V gene TRBV30 combines with J gene TRBJ2-7; TRBD1 might be the D (6 bases). V lost 7 bases and J lost 0, with 13 bases in between. The germline V gene has CDR1 GTSNPN and CDR2 SVGIG (reference sequence). The CDR3 has 13 residues. CDR3: CASDGQNSYEQYF. The CDR3 DNA reads as TGTGCCTCCGACGGACAGAACTCCTACGAGCAGTACTTC.

The rearrangement uses TRBV7-9 and TRBJ2-1; TRBD1 matches at 8 bases. This CDR3 is 14 amino acids long. V dropped 6 bases and J dropped 8; count of bases not matched to a gene: 9. From germline, CDR1 is SEHNR and CDR2 FQNEAQ (reference sequence). The CDR3 sequence: CASRRQGFGDEQFF. CDR3 DNA: TGTGCCAGCAGACGACAGGGGTTTGGGGATGAGCAGTTCTTC.

The V call is TRBV2, the J call TRBJ1-5; no definite D call. V was shortened by 6 bases and J by 4 bases, with 13 bases between the two germline ends. The CDR3 extends over 14 amino acids. Per the germline V gene, CDR1 is SNHLY and CDR2 is FYNNEI. CDR3 sequence reads: CASSYEAQNQPQHF. DNA for the CDR3: TGTGCCAGCAGCTACGAGGCCCAAAATCAGCCCCAGCATTTT.

Only one count was recorded for this clone. The CDR3 sequence is CASSHPDSSYEQYF. The CDR3 DNA sequence: TGCGCCAGCAGCCACCCGGACAGTTCCTACGAGCAGTACTTC. The J gene is TRBJ2-7, the V gene TRBV4-3; possibly TRBD1 for D (6 bases). CDR1 and CDR2 from the germline V gene are LGHNA and YSLEER. Deletions cut 3 bases from V and 1 base from J, with 10 bases between. This CDR3 spans 14 amino acids.

The rearrangement links TRBV11-2 to TRBJ1-1, with unresolved D. The ends were cut back, 3 bases at V and 1 base at J, with 12 bases in the middle. Per germline, CDR1 SGHAT and CDR2 FQNNGV. The CDR3 loop spans 15 amino acids. DNA of the CDR3: TGTGCCAGCAGCTTTTTGTATCTCTCGAACACTGAAGCTTTCTTT. Amino acids: CASSFLYLSNTEAFF. Filled out from reference TRBV11-2 and TRBJ1-1, the complete variable domain reads EAGVAQSPRYKIIEKRQSVAFWCNPISGHATLYWYQQILGQGPKLLIQFQNNGVVDDSQLPKDRFSAERLKGVDSTLKIQPAKLEDSAVYLCASSFLYLSNTEAFFGQGTRLTVV.

The chain is built from TRBV20-1 and TRBJ1-1; TRBD1 matches 8 bases. The trim removed 3 bases at V and 8 bases at J, leaving 14 bases unmatched. Germline CDR1 and CDR2: DFQATT and SNEGSKA (reference sequence). This CDR3 spans 15 amino acids. The CDR3 nucleotides are TGCAGTGCTAGTCGCGCCCAGGGAGACAGGGGCGAAGCTTTCTTT. Translation gives CSASRAQGDRGEAFF.

The chain joins TRBV11-2 to TRBJ1-4, with D perhaps TRBD1 (5 bases). V was pared by 2 bases and J by 7 bases, with 8 bases between. Germline V lookup: CDR1 SGHAT, CDR2 FQNNGV. This CDR3 has 13 residues. The chain's CDR3 is CASSLFQGEKLFF. CDR3 sequence (DNA): TGTGCCAGCAGCTTATTTCAGGGTGAAAAACTGTTTTTT.

The chain carries TRBV28 and TRBJ1-5, with 7 bases identical to TRBD1. V was clipped by 6 bases and J by 5 bases; unmatched bases: 4. This CDR3 is 13 amino acids long. The V gene's germline CDR1 is MDHEN and CDR2 SYDVKM. This CDR3 reads CASRKGAYQPQHF. The DNA of the CDR3 is TGTGCCAGCAGGAAGGGGGCCTATCAGCCCCAGCATTTT.

This clone appeared a few times. CDR3 protein: CASSLAAGGNQPQHF. CDR3 in DNA: TGTGCCAGCAGCTTAGCTGCAGGGGGGAATCAGCCCCAGCATTTT. The V call is TRBV7-9, the J call TRBJ1-5; 7 bases agree with TRBD1. Losses at the gene ends were 0 bases for V and 4 bases for J; bases not matched to a gene: 3. The germline V gene encodes CDR1 SEHNR and CDR2 FQNEAQ (reference sequence). This CDR3 is 15 amino acids long.

V and J are TRBV7-9 and TRBJ1-1, with 7 bases identical to TRBD1. Per germline, CDR1 SEHNR and CDR2 FQNEAQ (reference sequence). There are 14 residues in the CDR3. V was pared by 5 bases and J by 1 base, with 4 bases of the junction left unmatched. The CDR3 bases are TGTGCCAGCAGCCGGACAGGCGAGAACACTGAAGCTTTCTTT. It codes for CASSRTGENTEAFF.

V is TRBV7-6 and J is TRBJ2-7, with TRBD2 matching over 11 bases. The V and J ends lost 4 bases and 5 bases, in that order; junction bases with no gene match: 1. The CDR3 spans 13 residues. Germline loops: CDR1 SGHVS, CDR2 FNYEAQ. CDR3 region: CASSSLAGDEQYF. Written as DNA, the CDR3 is TGTGCCAGCAGCTCACTAGCGGGAGACGAGCAGTACTTC. The whole variable domain, remainder taken from reference TRBV7-6 and TRBJ2-7, is GAGVSQSPRYKVTKRGQDVALRCDPISGHVSLYWYRQALGQGPEFLTYFNYEAQQDKSGLPNDRFSAERPEGSISTLTIQRTEQRDSAMYRCASSSLAGDEQYFGPGTRLTVT.